The clone carrying this T cell receptor beta chain was picked up a small number of times. Its antigen is undetermined. Using immunoSEQ multiplex PCR, the repertoire was profiled, and TCRdb retains in-frame clones only, with some absent. The sample contains about 78,000 clones, 90% of which appear only once. Pooled together were second doses at about 4 or about 12 weeks. Germline V gives CDR1 SGHRS, CDR2 YFSETQ. This CDR3 is 12 amino acids long. Trimming left V 4 bases short and J 4 bases short, with 9 bases between. These data are taken from a study of T cell responses to AZD1222 COVID-19 vaccine. Whole-study results and caveats: Donors in the cohort were predominantly white British and more often female, and clonal diversity was possibly underestimated. Two AZD1222 doses significantly raised spike-specific TCR breadth and depth over controls. Epitopes outside B.1.351 and B.1.1.7 mutated regions reportedly drew nearly half of spike TCRs.

Here the sequenced sample was peripheral blood, taken 28 days after the second AZD1222 dose. This chain connects TRBV5-1 to TRBJ2-7; possibly TRBD2 for D (6 bases). This receptor was obtained from an adult who received the AZD1222 COVID-19 vaccine. The CDR3 bases are TGCGCCAGCAGCGCGGGGACGTACGAGCAGTACTTC. It codes for CASSAGTYEQYF.